This TCR beta chain was sequenced during a study of T cell responses to AZD1222 COVID-19 vaccine. The study, taken as a whole, reports: Researchers took repertoire samples only after the peak T cell response had come. Across spike, vaccine-associated CD4 TCRs were found, dominant at 160-218 and 743-854.

With regard to this clone: The target antigen is unknown.

CDR1 and CDR2 (germline): MGHRA, YSYEKL. The CDR3 has 15 amino acids. The germline V and J ends were trimmed by 3 bases and 2 bases, with 13 bases remaining between them. The repertoire was sequenced with immunoSEQ multiplex PCR; TCRdb's copy has only in-frame clones and lacks some. The data show approximately 84,000 clones, 80% to 90% seen once. Whether given at about 4 or about 12 weeks, second doses were pooled. This specimen consisted of peripheral blood, obtained 28 days after the second AZD1222 dose. The chain is built from TRBV4-1 and TRBJ1-2; D not resolved. The clonotype originates from an adult who received the AZD1222 COVID-19 vaccine. Here the CDR3 reads CASSQSGRGNYGYTF. The CDR3 region has the DNA TGCGCCAGCAGCCAGTCTGGCCGCGGAAACTATGGCTACACCTTC.